Here is one TCR beta chain with its context. Its antigen is unidentified. Germline V gives CDR1 WNHNN, CDR2 SYGVQD (reference sequence). CDR3 length: 18 amino acids. Trimming removed 6 bases from V and 0 bases from J, with 21 bases in between. These data belong to a study of somatic mutations in cytotoxic T cells in rheumatoid arthritis. Study-wide results and caveats: The slight TRBV07 underrepresentation in rheumatoid arthritis patients received no adjustment for multiple comparisons. Among rheumatoid arthritis patients and age-matched healthy controls, CD8+ T-cell clonality was not significantly different.

This table comes from immunoSEQ multiplex PCR, and its TCRdb copy is limited to in-frame clones, with some not included. The sample has more than 800 clones; around 80% are singletons. Sequencing was performed on CD8+ T cells sorted from blood. The TCR originated in a woman in her sixties or seventies with rheumatoid arthritis. V and J are TRBV10-1 and TRBJ2-1; possibly TRBD1 for D (7 bases). The DNA for the CDR3 is TGCGCCAGCAGCGGGGACATCAGGGGGGAAAGCTCCTACAATGAGCAGTTCTTC. The encoded protein is CASSGDIRGESSYNEQFF.